The 2 T cell receptor beta chains below come from one sample, sequenced in a study of T cell responses to AZD1222 COVID-19 vaccine. The repertoire was sequenced with immunoSEQ multiplex PCR; TCRdb's copy has only in-frame clones and lacks some. The sample consists of around 100,000 clones, about 87% of them appearing once. Sequenced here: peripheral blood, sampled 28 days after the second AZD1222 dose. The receptors originated from an adult who received the AZD1222 COVID-19 vaccine.

The gene calls are TRBV10-2 and TRBJ2-7, with D uncertain. CDR3 size: 15 residues. V lost 2 bases and J lost 0, with 11 bases in between. CDR1 is WSHSY and CDR2 is SAAADI in the germline V gene. CDR3 sequence: CASSEPYLGSYEQYF. The CDR3 coding sequence is TGCGCCAGCAGTGAGCCCTACCTCGGCTCCTACGAGCAGTACTTC.

The rearrangement uses TRBV5-4 and TRBJ2-2; D unresolved. This CDR3 region has 15 residues. Germline CDR1 SGHNT, CDR2 YYREEE (reference sequence). Trimming cost V 0 bases and J 1 base, with 7 bases left between them. The CDR3 nucleotides read TGTGCCAGCAGCTTGGAATTACAGAACACCGGGGAGCTGTTTTTT. It encodes CASSLELQNTGELFF.